This T cell receptor beta chain was captured in a study of blood T cell repertoires in COVID-19. Clones were read by immunoSEQ multiplex PCR, and TCRdb kept only the in-frame ones, dropping some. The sample includes tens of thousands of clones, roughly 85% of them seen just once. This CDR3 is built from 19 residues. The V and J ends lost 5 bases and 2 bases, in that order; junction bases with no gene match: 13. CDR1 and CDR2 from the germline V gene are PRHDT and FYEKMQ (reference sequence). Sequencing input: peripheral blood. This TCR came from a human donor in a cohort sampled during active COVID-19. J is TRBJ2-3 and V is TRBV13; 13 bases align to TRBD2. The DNA for the CDR3 is TGTGCCAGCAGCCAAAGGAGACTAGCGGGAGGTTTTGACACAGATACGCAGTATTTT. Amino acids: CASSQRRLAGGFDTDTQYF.